The T cell receptor beta chain described here comes from a study of T cell changes during pregnancy in multiple sclerosis. V shed 5 bases, J shed 4 bases, and the junction held 5 bases outside the gene matches. The germline V gene has CDR1 MNHEY and CDR2 SVGAGI. The length of the CDR3 is 14 residues. Assay: immunoSEQ multiplex PCR; the TCRdb copy retains only in-frame clones and omits some. The top ten clones hold more than 2% of a sample with about 60,000 clones, about 90% of them seen once. The sequence derives from a female donor in good health, enrolled as a control in a pregnancy study. This chain uses TRBV6-5 with TRBJ2-1, with TRBD1 matching 7 bases. Source: peripheral blood, taken in the second trimester of pregnancy. CDR3 sequence (DNA): TGTGCCAGCAGTCAATCGACAGGGTACAATGAGCAGTTCTTC. It yields the protein CASSQSTGYNEQFF.